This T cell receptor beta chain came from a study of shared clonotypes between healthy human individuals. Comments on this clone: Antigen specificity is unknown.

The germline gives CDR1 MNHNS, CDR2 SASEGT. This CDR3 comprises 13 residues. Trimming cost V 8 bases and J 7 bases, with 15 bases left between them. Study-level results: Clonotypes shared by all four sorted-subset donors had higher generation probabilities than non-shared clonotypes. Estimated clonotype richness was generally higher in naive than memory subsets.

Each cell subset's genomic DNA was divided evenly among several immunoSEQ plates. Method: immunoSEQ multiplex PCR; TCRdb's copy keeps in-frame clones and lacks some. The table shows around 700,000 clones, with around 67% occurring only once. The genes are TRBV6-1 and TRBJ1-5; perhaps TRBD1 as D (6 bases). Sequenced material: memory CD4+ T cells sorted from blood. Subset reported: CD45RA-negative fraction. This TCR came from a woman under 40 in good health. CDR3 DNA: TGTGCCAGCGTTCACAGGGTTATGCAGCCCCAGCATTTT. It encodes CASVHRVMQPQHF.